The 2 T cell receptor beta chains given below trace back to one sample, sequenced in a study of vaccination and CD4 T cells after COVID-19. At the Johns Hopkins FTIC core, DNA taken from cultured CD4+ T cells was sequenced by way of the Oncomine TCR Beta short-read assay. MiXCR, applied by TCRdb to the PCR reads, yields one record per CDR3 protein. The repertoire holds more than 15,000 distinct CDR3 sequences, with roughly three fifths as singletons. These TCRs are of unknown antigen specificity. The treatment denotes: approximately nine-day PBMC culture with coronavirus spike peptide pools or control peptides (ViraFEST assay). Sequenced input: CD4+ T cells from blood, cultured in vitro. The receptor source for this set is a human donor who had recovered from COVID-19.

V gene TRBV9 combines with J gene TRBJ2-6; D uncertain. CDR1 is SGDLS, CDR2 YYNGEE, per germline. V lost 2 bases to trimming and J lost 0 bases, with 6 bases between them. This CDR3 has 15 residues. The CDR3 reads CASSVGGSGANVLTF. CDR3 bases: TGTGCCAGCAGCGTGGGTGGCTCTGGGGCCAACGTCCTGACTTTC.

This clonotype was detected a few times. V and J are TRBV6-1 and TRBJ1-5, with D maybe TRBD1 (5 bases). The V end lost 4 bases, the J end lost 6 bases, and 10 bases lay between the germline ends. CDR1 is MNHNS, CDR2 SASEGT, per germline. There are 13 residues in the CDR3. Here the CDR3 DNA reads TGTGCCAGCAGTGGTCAGGGTAGTCAGCCCCAGCATTTT. It encodes CASSGQGSQPQHF.